This TCR beta chain was identified during a study of blood T cells in healthy people across ages (dated by TCRdb to the mid-2010s). General notes on the study: In model experiments, template switching captured about one uniquely barcoded TCR beta cDNA molecule for every two T cells. Using the same blood draw, the study looked at two additional independent replicas of 1 million unique cDNA reads for two donors, one aged 18 to 29 and the other aged 80 or older. The donors were split into four age groups: young (average around 15 years), middle-aged (about 40), aged (over 55) and long-lived (approximately 80). Age-related changes in TCR beta repertoire diversity were measured in the study by deep sequencing normalized with unique cDNA molecular identifiers. Donors of different ages were randomly distributed across sequencing lanes to avoid experimental bias.

Details on this clonotype: Its antigen has not been determined. Base qualities are not recorded, but no much larger clone differs from it by a single base.

The roughly 39 donors, aged about 6 to 95 years, were systemically healthy Caucasian individuals from Russia. Each donor gave ten milliliters of peripheral blood, collected into EDTA-treated Vacutainer tubes. Ficoll-Paque density-gradient centrifugation was used to isolate PBMCs, with at least 6 million obtained per sample. Trizol reagent was used to extract total RNA from the PBMCs, yielding at least 5 micrograms per sample. Naive CD45RAhigh/CD27high T cell percentages were measured by flow cytometry on a PBMC aliquot from every donor. Library preparation was by 5' RACE. Sequencing instrument: Illumina HiSeq 2500. A second about 7 to 12 cycle PCR used a sample-barcoded 5' primer and a J-beta primer mix. A unique molecular identifier was introduced onto each TCR beta cDNA molecule by a template-switch 5' adaptor carrying 12 random nucleotides. Each sample yielded at least 3 million CDR3-containing paired-end reads. First-strand cDNA synthesis was performed from all RNA using the Mint cDNA synthesis kit, with priming by a TRBC-specific oligonucleotide. All cDNA was treated with uracil-DNA glycosylase and then went through a first 18-cycle PCR with the universal primers M1SS and BC2_uni_R. As for the authors' bioinformatics: For normalization, 1 million high-quality reads were randomly selected from each sample, with every read carrying a distinct molecular identifier. Instead of being binned into consensus sequences, reads that shared molecular identifiers were thrown out. MiTCR, run with a Q25 quality threshold and the strictest error-elimination algorithm, handled CDR3 identification, clonotype clustering and error correction. A nonparametric unseen species model with Euler transformation was used to estimate lower-bound total TCR beta diversity. TCRdb reprocessed the public reads (quality trimming at Q25 with fastp, clone calling with MiXCR) and kept in-frame beta chains. A single entry per CDR3 protein holds the most common genes and DNA from its merged rows. The V and J calls and clone size are TCRdb's, not the authors'. The sample contains 660,000 or so distinct CDR3 sequences, 58% of them found a single time. Over 30% of the sample belongs to the ten largest clones.

The research as a whole found: The long-lived group showed more naive CD4+ T cells, fewer expanded clones and increased TCR diversity than the aged group, suggesting age selection. Because donor CMV infection status was unknown, age-related changes in expanded clonotypes were potentially confounded. A strong correlation was found between observed TCR beta diversity and the percentage of naive T cells measured by flow cytometry. Estimates of total diversity based on one million sequenced T cells were considered lower bounds and underestimates. Conclusive comparison of naive and antigen-experienced compartments was prevented by the profiling of bulk unsorted PBMCs. As age increased, observed TCR beta diversity per million T cells dropped in a roughly linear way, and a significant reduction was already evident by age about 36.

Material for sequencing was blood. The receptor's source is a man aged 55 to 70 in good health.

The CDR3 sequence is CASSSSSGGGYNEQFF. The bases are TGTGCCAGCAGTTCCTCTAGCGGGGGGGGGTACAATGAGCAGTTCTTC. Recombination connected TRBV28 to TRBJ2-1; 12 bases in the junction line up with TRBD2. Trimming removed 4 bases from V and 4 bases from J; the gene matches leave 5 bases unexplained. The CDR3 spans 16 residues, from the cysteine through the phenylalanine. The kept DNA is CDR3 alone, 48 bases in frame from the first base. The germline V gene sets CDR1 to MDHEN and CDR2 to SYDVKM.